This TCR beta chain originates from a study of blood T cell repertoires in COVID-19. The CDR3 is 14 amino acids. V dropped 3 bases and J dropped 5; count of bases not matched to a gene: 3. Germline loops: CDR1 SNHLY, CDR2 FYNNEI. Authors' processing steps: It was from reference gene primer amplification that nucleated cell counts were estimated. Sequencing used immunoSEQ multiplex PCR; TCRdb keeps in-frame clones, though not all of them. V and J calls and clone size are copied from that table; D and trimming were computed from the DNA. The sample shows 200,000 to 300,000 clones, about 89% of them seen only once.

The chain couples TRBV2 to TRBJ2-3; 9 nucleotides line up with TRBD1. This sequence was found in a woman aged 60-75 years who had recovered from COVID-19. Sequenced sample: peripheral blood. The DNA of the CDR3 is TGTGCCAGCAGTGAGGACAGGGGAAGAGATACGCAGTATTTT. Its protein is CASSEDRGRDTQYF.